The rows below give T cell receptor beta chains drawn from one sample of a study of CD8+ T cells in alopecia areata. Clones were sequenced by immunoSEQ multiplex PCR, and TCRdb holds only the in-frame ones, with some missing. The table includes under 150,000 clones, 56% detected once. The sequences come from CD4+ T cells sorted from blood, collected at week 24, from a patient treated with tofacitinib. All receptors derive from a human donor with alopecia areata. Both conserved end residues are part of each CDR3. A D gene is named only where the DNA matches it firmly. Some rows have no size entry. The others give once, few or many, or a class for an expanded clone.

CDR3 DNA: TGTGCCTGGAGTAAGTACCCAGCGGGAGGATCCACAGATACGCAGTATTTT
CDR3 protein: CAWSKYPAGGSTDTQYF
J gene: TRBJ2-3
V gene: TRBV30
clone size: NA
D gene: TRBD2

CDR3 DNA: TGTGCCTGGAGTCTCACCCGGGACAAATGGTACACCTTC
CDR3 protein: CAWSLTRDKWYTF
J gene: TRBJ1-2
V gene: TRBV30
clone size: NA
D gene: NA

CDR3 DNA: TGTGCCTGGAGATTTGACAGGAACACCGGGGAGCTGTTTTTT
CDR3 protein: CAWRFDRNTGELFF
J gene: TRBJ2-2
V gene: TRBV30
clone size: few
D gene: NA

CDR3 DNA: TGTGCCAGTAGTGGTTGGCAGGGAGCCTACGAGCAGTACTTC
CDR3 protein: CASSGWQGAYEQYF
J gene: TRBJ2-7
V gene: TRBV19
clone size: NA
D gene: NA

CDR3 DNA: TGCGCCAGCAGCCAAAGGCAGGAGACCCAGTACTTC
CDR3 protein: CASSQRQETQYF
J gene: TRBJ2-5
V gene: TRBV5-1
clone size: few
D gene: NA

CDR3 DNA: TGCAGCGTCGGCAAACAGGGGCTCGAGCAGTACTTC
CDR3 protein: CSVGKQGLEQYF
J gene: TRBJ2-7
V gene: TRBV29-1
clone size: NA
D gene: TRBD1

CDR3 DNA: TGTGCCAGCAGTTACGGACAGGGCATGACCCAGTACTTC
CDR3 protein: CASSYGQGMTQYF
J gene: TRBJ2-5
V gene: TRBV6-5
clone size: once
D gene: TRBD1

CDR3 DNA: TGCGCCAGCAGCCAAGAGTCTCTGAACGGCATTCAGTACTTC
CDR3 protein: CASSQESLNGIQYF
J gene: TRBJ2-4
V gene: TRBV4-1
clone size: NA
D gene: NA

CDR3 DNA: TGCGCCAGCAGCTTGGTGGCGGGGGCAGATACGCAGTATTTT
CDR3 protein: CASSLVAGADTQYF
J gene: TRBJ2-3
V gene: TRBV5-1
clone size: NA
D gene: TRBD2

CDR3 DNA: TGTGCCAGCAGCCAAGATGCAGGGGGCGCCTACAATGAGCAGTTCTTC
CDR3 protein: CASSQDAGGAYNEQFF
J gene: TRBJ2-1
V gene: TRBV4-2
clone size: NA
D gene: TRBD1

CDR3 DNA: TGTGCCAGCAGTGACCACCCTAACTATGGCTACACCTTC
CDR3 protein: CASSDHPNYGYTF
J gene: TRBJ1-2
V gene: TRBV25-1
clone size: NA
D gene: NA

CDR3 DNA: TGTGCCTGGGGGCAAGGAGGGGCCCACACAGATACGCAGTATTTT
CDR3 protein: CAWGQGGAHTDTQYF
J gene: TRBJ2-3
V gene: TRBV30
clone size: few
D gene: NA